One and the same sample provided the 21 T cell receptor beta chains below, sequenced in a study of OX40 agonist ivuxolimab in advanced cancers. Measured with immunoSEQ multiplex PCR; TCRdb has only the in-frame clones, and not every one. Of about 58,000 clones listed, roughly four fifths are singletons. The specimen was CD4+ or CD8+ T cells sorted from blood, collected in a trial of the OX40 agonist ivuxolimab. These receptors were obtained from an adult with an advanced solid tumor such as melanoma, head and neck, liver or kidney cancer.

The chain carries TRBV2 and TRBJ1-6, with D maybe TRBD1 (5 bases). The CDR3 is 15 amino acids. Germline V CDR1 and CDR2: SNHLY, FYNNEI. Between the trimmed V and J ends, which lost 1 base and 6 bases, there was a span of 10 bases. CDR3 sequence reads: CASSEGWGGNSPLHF. The CDR3 coding sequence is TGTGCCAGCAGTGAAGGATGGGGGGGTAATTCACCCCTCCACTTT.

For the CDR3, the DNA is TGTGCCAGTAGTAAGGCCCGGGGAAGGGGGCAGGACACCGGGGAGCTGTTTTTT. This translates into CASSKARGRGQDTGELFF. The chain combines TRBV19 with TRBJ2-2; 7 nucleotides line up with TRBD1. The CDR3 has 18 amino acids. V shed 4 bases and J 3 bases; nucleotides not matched to a gene: 14. Germline CDR1 LNHDA, CDR2 SQIVND (reference sequence). The full variable domain, completed using reference TRBV19 and TRBJ2-2, is DGGITQSPKYLFRKEGQNVTLSCEQNLNHDAMYWYRQDPGQGLRLIYYSQIVNDFQKGDIAEGYSVSREKKESFPLTVTSAQKNPTAFYLCASSKARGRGQDTGELFFGEGSRLTVL.

This chain uses TRBV7-9 with TRBJ1-6; D is possibly TRBD1 (5 bases). Germline V gives CDR1 SEHNR, CDR2 FQNEAQ (reference sequence). V dropped 4 bases and J dropped 10 bases, with 14 bases sitting between them. The CDR3 has 14 amino acids. The CDR3 DNA follows: TGTGCCAGCAGCTCCGGGGACGTAAGCTCACCCCTCCACTTT. Translated: CASSSGDVSSPLHF.

The chain carries TRBV5-8 and TRBJ2-5; no reliable D call. V lost 0 bases to trimming and J lost 0 bases, with 9 bases between them. Germline loops: CDR1 SGHTS, CDR2 YDEGEE. The CDR3 spans 15 residues. CDR3 sequence (DNA): TGTGCCAGCAGCTTGGGAGTAGACAACCAAGAGACCCAGTACTTC. It encodes CASSLGVDNQETQYF.

V gene TRBV7-2 combines with J gene TRBJ2-7, with 11 bases aligning to TRBD2. The CDR3 is made up of 17 amino acids. The germline V gene has CDR1 SGHTA and CDR2 FQGNSA. J was trimmed by 2 bases and V by 3 bases; bases with no gene match: 9. CDR3 coding DNA: TGTGCCAGCAGCTTTGGTACTAGCGGGGGCACCGCCTACGAGCAGTACTTC. This sequence encodes CASSFGTSGGTAYEQYF.

The J gene is TRBJ2-7, the V gene TRBV7-2; 8 nucleotides align to TRBD1. The trim removed 5 bases at V and 2 bases at J, leaving 8 bases unmatched. The germline gives CDR1 SGHTA, CDR2 FQGNSA. The CDR3 is 15 residues long. The CDR3 nucleotides are TGTGCCAGCAGCCCAAGGACAGGGCAGGCCTACGAGCAGTACTTC. This gives the protein CASSPRTGQAYEQYF.

The J gene is TRBJ2-6, the V gene TRBV19; D remains ambiguous. In germline, CDR1 is LNHDA, CDR2 SQIVND (reference sequence). This CDR3 has 16 amino acids. The V gene lost 8 bases and the J gene lost 0 bases, with 14 bases spanning the gap. The chain's CDR3 is CASVQLVGSGANVLTF. The CDR3 region has the DNA TGTGCCAGTGTCCAGTTGGTTGGCTCTGGGGCCAACGTCCTGACTTTC.

The V call is TRBV19, the J call TRBJ1-1; 7 bases are a match to TRBD1. CDR1 is LNHDA, CDR2 SQIVND, per germline (reference sequence). The J segment lost 12 bases and the V segment lost 8 bases, leaving 12 bases of the junction unmatched. The CDR3 totals 12 residues. CDR3 sequence reads: CASGFGRGGTFF. In DNA, the CDR3 is TGTGCCAGTGGGTTTGGCAGGGGGGGAACTTTCTTT.

V and J are TRBV7-8 and TRBJ1-1; 9 bases align to TRBD1. CDR3 size: 16 residues. Germline V gene sequence: CDR1 SGHVS, CDR2 FQNEAQ. Trimming at V came to 5 bases and at J to 0 bases, leaving 7 bases not matched to a gene. The CDR3 spells CASSRPGTGMNTEAFF. In nucleotides, the CDR3 is TGTGCCAGCAGCCGTCCCGGGACAGGGATGAACACTGAAGCTTTCTTT.

This rearrangement joins TRBV7-9 to TRBJ2-3; TRBD2 agrees at 13 bases. This CDR3 contains 16 residues. V was clipped by 3 bases and J by 3 bases; unmatched bases: 3. The V gene's germline CDR1 is SEHNR and CDR2 FQNEAQ (reference sequence). CDR3 protein: CASSLWGLAGTDTQYF. CDR3 DNA: TGTGCCAGCAGCTTGTGGGGACTAGCGGGGACAGATACGCAGTATTTT.

The rearrangement uses TRBV7-9 and TRBJ1-2; 7 positions agree with TRBD1. V shed 10 bases and J 4 bases; nucleotides not matched to a gene: 12. The CDR3 consists of 14 residues. In germline, CDR1 is SEHNR, CDR2 FQNEAQ (reference sequence). CDR3 sequence: CATLRQGESYGYTF. As DNA, the CDR3 is TGTGCCACCCTACGACAGGGCGAGTCCTATGGCTACACCTTC. The full variable domain, rest sourced from reference TRBV7-9 and TRBJ1-2, is DTGVSQNPRHKITKRGQNVTFRCDPISEHNRLYWYRQTLGQGPEFLTYFQNEAQLEKSRLLSDRFSAERPKGSFSTLEIQRTEQGDSAMYLCATLRQGESYGYTFGSGTRLTVV.

This rearrangement joins TRBV18 to TRBJ1-6; D uncertain. Germline CDR1 reads KGHSH; CDR2 reads LQKENI. The CDR3 has 16 residues. Trimming took off 3 bases at V and 0 bases at J, with 9 bases between the two ends. The CDR3 nucleotides are TGTGCCAGCTCACCCGTCATCGGCTCCTATAATTCACCCCTCCACTTT. Amino acid sequence: CASSPVIGSYNSPLHF.

The gene calls are TRBV11-3 and TRBJ2-3; a possible D gene is TRBD1 (5 bases). Germline lookup yields CDR1 SGHNT and CDR2 YENEEA. The CDR3 runs 15 residues. The V end lost 1 base, the J end lost 1 base, and 9 bases lay between the germline ends. CDR3 loop: CASSLVVGGTDTQYF. DNA for the CDR3: TGTGCCAGCAGCTTAGTTGTAGGGGGCACAGATACGCAGTATTTT.

The V and J genes are TRBV13 and TRBJ2-4, with 10 bases fitting TRBD2. Trimming at V came to 5 bases and at J to 7 bases, leaving 8 bases not matched to a gene. The CDR3 is 15 amino acids. Germline CDR1 is PRHDT and CDR2 is FYEKMQ (reference sequence). The CDR3 here is CASSNQRGGPNIQYF. CDR3 coding DNA: TGTGCCAGCAGCAATCAGCGGGGGGGCCCGAACATTCAGTACTTC.

The rearrangement links TRBV29-1 to TRBJ2-2; unclear D gene. Germline CDR1 is SQVTM and CDR2 is ANQGSEA. The CDR3 runs 11 residues. Trimming stripped 4 bases from V and 10 bases from J, with 10 bases between. The CDR3 spells CSVAQYQELFF. Here the CDR3 DNA reads TGCAGCGTTGCCCAGTATCAGGAGCTGTTTTTT.

The J gene is TRBJ1-3, the V gene TRBV6-5; TRBD1 aligns across 11 bases. Germline V gene sequence: CDR1 MNHEY, CDR2 SVGAGI. The V segment lost 4 bases and the J segment 3 bases; nucleotides outside the gene matches: 5. The CDR3 sequence is 16 residues long. This chain's CDR3 is CASSSGQGAGGNTIYF. The CDR3 nucleotides are TGTGCCAGCAGTTCAGGACAGGGGGCTGGTGGAAACACCATATATTTT.

CDR3 residues: CASSLDGTGSNYGYTF. CDR3 sequence (DNA): TGTGCCAGCAGCTTAGATGGTACGGGCTCTAACTATGGCTACACCTTC. The rearrangement uses TRBV7-9 and TRBJ1-2; the D is unclear. The CDR3 consists of 16 residues. Trimming took 1 base from V and 0 from J, leaving 12 bases between them. Germline V gene data show CDR1 as SEHNR and CDR2 as FQNEAQ (reference sequence). Full variable domain (missing parts from reference TRBV7-9 and TRBJ1-2): DTGVSQNPRHKITKRGQNVTFRCDPISEHNRLYWYRQTLGQGPEFLTYFQNEAQLEKSRLLSDRFSAERPKGSFSTLEIQRTEQGDSAMYLCASSLDGTGSNYGYTFGSGTRLTVV.

This clone appeared a few times. The CDR3 DNA reads as TGTGCCAGCAGCTTGCCCTTTCGGGCAGATACGCAGTATTTT. Residues: CASSLPFRADTQYF. The chain is built from TRBV7-2 and TRBJ2-3; D uncertain. CDR3 size: 14 residues. Germline V gives CDR1 SGHTA, CDR2 FQGNSA. Trimming cost V 3 bases and J 4 bases, with 11 bases left between them.

CDR3 region: CASSSGPTGTGYTF. The CDR3 DNA sequence: TGTGCCAGCAGCTCCGGCCCAACAGGGACTGGCTACACCTTC. V and J are TRBV5-4 and TRBJ1-2, with TRBD1 as a possible D gene (6 bases). V was shortened by 3 bases and J by 7 bases, with 16 bases between the two germline ends. Germline V CDR1 and CDR2: SGHNT, YYREEE (reference sequence). The CDR3 covers 14 residues.

The chain employs TRBV7-8 and TRBJ1-4; no reliable D call. The CDR3 runs to 14 residues. V lost 4 bases, J lost 5 bases, and 11 bases lay in between. The germline V gene has CDR1 SGHVS and CDR2 FQNEAQ. The DNA for the CDR3 is TGTGCCAGCAGCTCGGACCTTAACAATGAAAAACTGTTTTTT. Amino acid sequence: CASSSDLNNEKLFF.

Here the CDR3 reads CASSLGVGGDQPQHF. The CDR3 DNA is TGCGCCAGCAGCTTAGGGGTTGGGGGGGATCAGCCCCAGCATTTT. The chain carries TRBV5-1 and TRBJ1-5; possible D gene TRBD1, 5 bases. Germline assignment: CDR1 SGHRS and CDR2 YFSETQ. The CDR3 consists of 15 residues. With 2 bases removed from V and 5 bases from J, the gap between germline ends came to 14 bases. The full variable domain, with the rest looked up from reference TRBV5-1 and TRBJ1-5, is KAGVTQTPRYLIKTRGQQVTLSCSPISGHRSVSWYQQTPGQGLQFLFEYFSETQRNKGNFPGRFSGRQFSNSRSEMNVSTLELGDSALYLCASSLGVGGDQPQHFGDGTRLSIL.